A selection of T cell receptor beta chains follows, all from one sample in a study of blood T cell repertoires in COVID-19. The table came from immunoSEQ multiplex PCR; TCRdb's copy has only in-frame clones and leaves some out. The sample has approximately 280,000 clones, roughly 80% seen once; the top ten hold more than 4%. Sequencing input: PBMCs or T cells enriched from blood (not recorded which). These receptors all stem from a man aged 40-50 years who had been exposed to COVID-19. CDR3s include the opening cysteine and the closing phenylalanine or tryptophan. A D gene is named only where the DNA matches it firmly. For some rows the clone size is stated as once, few or many, or as a class when expanded; others skip it.

>TRBJ2-6|TRBV7-3|-|once
CASSLTTGTSGANVLTF
TGTGCCAGCAGCTTAACGACTGGGACATCTGGGGCCAACGTCCTGACTTTC
>TRBJ2-7|TRBV5-4|-|few
CASSLSGLAYEQYF
TGTGCCAGCAGCTTATCAGGGCTCGCCTACGAGCAGTACTTC
>TRBJ2-5|TRBV11-3|TRBD1|few
CASSLGQSETQYF
TGTGCCAGCAGCCTGGGACAGTCAGAGACCCAGTACTTC
>TRBJ2-6|TRBV19|-|once
CASSIDLPTEPTSGANVLTF
TGTGCCAGTAGTATAGACCTCCCGACAGAGCCAACCTCTGGGGCCAACGTCCTGACTTTC
>TRBJ1-2|TRBV3-1/TRBV3-2|-|-
CASSQDTHQGSYGYTF
TGTGCCAGCAGCCAAGATACTCACCAGGGATCCTATGGCTACACCTTC
>TRBJ1-6|TRBV7-8|TRBD1|few
CASSLGQGVSPLHF
TGTGCCAGCAGCTTAGGACAGGGGGTGTCACCCCTCCACTTT
>TRBJ2-1|TRBV6-4|-|-
CASADRTGPGDEQFF
TGTGCCAGCGCGGATAGGACGGGGCCGGGGGATGAGCAGTTCTTC
>TRBJ1-1|TRBV29-1|-|-
CSVVSLGQGTYVDTEAFF
TGCAGCGTTGTATCTCTTGGGCAGGGTACGTACGTGGACACTGAAGCTTTCTTT
>TRBJ2-1|TRBV5-4|TRBD2|-
CASSLETSGRLVNEQFF
TGTGCCAGCAGCCTGGAGACTAGCGGGAGACTTGTCAATGAGCAGTTCTTC
>TRBJ2-4|TRBV30|-|-
CAWRGQVTVNIQYF
TGTGCCTGGAGGGGGCAAGTTACCGTAAACATTCAGTACTTC
>TRBJ2-7|TRBV7-9|-|-
CASSLESRTYEQYF
TGTGCCAGCAGCTTAGAGTCCAGGACCTACGAGCAGTACTTC
>TRBJ2-7|TRBV15|TRBD2|-
CATASGGVRVQYF
TGTGCCACCGCCAGCGGGGGCGTACGTGTGCAGTACTTC
>TRBJ1-1|TRBV7-9|-|-
CASTTFVGETEAFF
TGTGCCAGCACCACCTTTGTAGGGGAAACTGAAGCTTTCTTT
>TRBJ2-3|TRBV19|TRBD2|-
CASSIVGLAGVADTQYF
TGTGCCAGTAGTATTGTAGGCCTAGCGGGAGTAGCCGATACGCAGTATTTT
>TRBJ2-1|TRBV15|-|-
CATSRAGSSYNEQFF
TGTGCCACCAGCAGAGCGGGAAGCTCCTACAATGAGCAGTTCTTC
>TRBJ2-5|TRBV5-1|TRBD2|-
CASSFILANQETQYF
TGCGCCAGCAGCTTTATACTAGCGAACCAAGAGACCCAGTACTTC
>TRBJ1-2|TRBV5-4|TRBD1|-
CASSAGTVLEGYTF
TGTGCCAGCAGCGCCGGGACAGTCCTCGAGGGCTACACCTTC
>TRBJ1-1|TRBV19|-|-
CASSTADKPVNTEAFF
TGTGCCAGTAGTACTGCCGACAAGCCCGTGAACACTGAAGCTTTCTTT
>TRBJ1-3|TRBV30|TRBD1|-
CAWGDSPISGNTIYF
TGTGCCTGGGGGGACAGCCCGATCTCTGGAAACACCATATATTTT
>TRBJ1-1|TRBV13|TRBD1|-
CASSLLRQGRNTEAFF
TGTGCCAGCAGCCTACTAAGACAGGGGAGGAACACTGAAGCTTTCTTT
>TRBJ2-1|TRBV19|-|few
CASSIDRSSYNEQFF
TGTGCCAGTAGTATCGACAGAAGCTCCTACAATGAGCAGTTCTTC
>TRBJ2-1|TRBV3-1/TRBV3-2|-|-
CASSPPGGEQFF
TGTGCCAGCAGCCCCCCCGGCGGCGAGCAGTTCTTC